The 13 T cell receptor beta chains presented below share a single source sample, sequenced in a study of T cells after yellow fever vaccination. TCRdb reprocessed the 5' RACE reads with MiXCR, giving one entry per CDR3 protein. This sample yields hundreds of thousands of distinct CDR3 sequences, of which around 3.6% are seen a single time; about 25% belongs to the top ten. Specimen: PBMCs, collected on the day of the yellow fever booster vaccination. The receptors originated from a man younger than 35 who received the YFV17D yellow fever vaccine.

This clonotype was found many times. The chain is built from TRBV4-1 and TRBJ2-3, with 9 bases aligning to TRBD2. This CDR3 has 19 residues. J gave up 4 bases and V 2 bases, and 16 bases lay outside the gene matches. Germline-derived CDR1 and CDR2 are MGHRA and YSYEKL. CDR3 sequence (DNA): TGCGCCAGCAGCCAACCAGGGAGAAGAGGAGCGGGGGGTTCAGATACGCAGTATTTT. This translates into CASSQPGRRGAGGSDTQYF.

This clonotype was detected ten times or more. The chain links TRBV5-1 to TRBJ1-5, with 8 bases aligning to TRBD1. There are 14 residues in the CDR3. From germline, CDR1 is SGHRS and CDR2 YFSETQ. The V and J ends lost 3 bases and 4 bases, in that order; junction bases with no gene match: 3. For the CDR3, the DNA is TGCGCCAGCAGCTACGGACAGGGAAATCAGCCCCAGCATTTT. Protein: CASSYGQGNQPQHF.

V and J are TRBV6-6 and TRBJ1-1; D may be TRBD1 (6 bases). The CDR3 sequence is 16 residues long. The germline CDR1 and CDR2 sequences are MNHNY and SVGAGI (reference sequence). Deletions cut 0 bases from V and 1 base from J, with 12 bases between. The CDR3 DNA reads TGTGCCAGCAGTTACTCAGTACAGGGAAGGAACACTGAAGCTTTCTTT. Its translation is CASSYSVQGRNTEAFF.

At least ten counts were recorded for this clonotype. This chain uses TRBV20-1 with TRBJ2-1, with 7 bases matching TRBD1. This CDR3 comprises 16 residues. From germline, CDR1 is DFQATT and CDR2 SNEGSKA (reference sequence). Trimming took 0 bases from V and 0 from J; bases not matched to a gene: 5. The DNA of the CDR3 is TGCAGTGCTAGAGATCAGGGGGTTAGCTCCTACAATGAGCAGTTCTTC. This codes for CSARDQGVSSYNEQFF.

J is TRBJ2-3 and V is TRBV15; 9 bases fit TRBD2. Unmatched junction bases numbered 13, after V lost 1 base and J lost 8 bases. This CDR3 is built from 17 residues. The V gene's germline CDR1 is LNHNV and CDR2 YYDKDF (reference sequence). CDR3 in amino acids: CATSRVALRGGKFTQYF. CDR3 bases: TGTGCCACCAGCAGAGTAGCTTTGCGGGGGGGAAAGTTTACGCAGTATTTT.

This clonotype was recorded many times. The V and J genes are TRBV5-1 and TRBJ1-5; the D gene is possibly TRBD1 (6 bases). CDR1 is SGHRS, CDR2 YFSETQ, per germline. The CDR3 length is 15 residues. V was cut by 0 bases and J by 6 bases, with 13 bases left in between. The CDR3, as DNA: TGCGCCAGCAGCTTGGCCACGGGGGGCGGTCAGCCCCAGCATTTT. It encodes CASSLATGGGQPQHF.

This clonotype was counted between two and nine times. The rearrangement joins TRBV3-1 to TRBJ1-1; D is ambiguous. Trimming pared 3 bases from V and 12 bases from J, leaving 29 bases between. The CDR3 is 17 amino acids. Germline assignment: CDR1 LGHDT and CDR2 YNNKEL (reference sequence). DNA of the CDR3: TGTGCCAGCAGCCATAATAGATTCTCCCGGTTTCAGACACAGACTTTCTTT. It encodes CASSHNRFSRFQTQTFF.

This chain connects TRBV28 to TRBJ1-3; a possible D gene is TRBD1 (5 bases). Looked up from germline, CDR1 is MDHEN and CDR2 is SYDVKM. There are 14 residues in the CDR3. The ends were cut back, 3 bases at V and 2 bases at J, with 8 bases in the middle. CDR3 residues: CASSFWGAGNTIYF. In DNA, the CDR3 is TGTGCCAGCAGTTTTTGGGGGGCTGGAAACACCATATATTTT.

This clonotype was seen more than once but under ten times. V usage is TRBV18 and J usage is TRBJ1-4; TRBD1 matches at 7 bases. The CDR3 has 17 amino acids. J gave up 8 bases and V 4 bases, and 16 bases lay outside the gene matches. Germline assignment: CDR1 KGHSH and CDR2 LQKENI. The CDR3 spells CASSQPVLRDRPEKLFF. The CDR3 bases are TGTGCCAGCTCACAACCGGTTCTCCGGGACAGACCGGAAAAACTGTTTTTT.

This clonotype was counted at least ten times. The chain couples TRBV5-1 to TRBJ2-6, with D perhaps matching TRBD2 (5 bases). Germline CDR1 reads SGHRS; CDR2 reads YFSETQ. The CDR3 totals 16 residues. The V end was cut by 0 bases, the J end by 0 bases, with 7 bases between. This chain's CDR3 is CASSLAAGSGANVLTF. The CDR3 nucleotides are TGCGCCAGCAGCTTGGCGGCGGGCTCTGGGGCCAACGTCCTGACTTTC.

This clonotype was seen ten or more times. This CDR3 reads CASSGSTSGGPSYEQYF. The CDR3 region has the DNA TGTGCCAGCAGCGGAAGTACTAGCGGGGGCCCATCCTACGAGCAGTACTTC. The chain joins TRBV4-2 to TRBJ2-7, with 11 bases aligning to TRBD2. This CDR3 has 17 amino acids. In germline, CDR1 is LGHNA, CDR2 YNFKEQ. V shed 5 bases, J shed 1 base, and the junction held 10 bases outside the gene matches.

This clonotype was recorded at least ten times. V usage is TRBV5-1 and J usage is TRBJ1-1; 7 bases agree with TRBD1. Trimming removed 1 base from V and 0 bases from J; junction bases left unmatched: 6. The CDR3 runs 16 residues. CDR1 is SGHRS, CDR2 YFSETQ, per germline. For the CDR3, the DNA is TGCGCCAGCAGCTTGACGTCAGGGGGAATGAACACTGAAGCTTTCTTT. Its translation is CASSLTSGGMNTEAFF. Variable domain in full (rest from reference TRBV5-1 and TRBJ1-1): KAGVTQTPRYLIKTRGQQVTLSCSPISGHRSVSWYQQTPGQGLQFLFEYFSETQRNKGNFPGRFSGRQFSNSRSEMNVSTLELGDSALYLCASSLTSGGMNTEAFFGQGTRLTVV.

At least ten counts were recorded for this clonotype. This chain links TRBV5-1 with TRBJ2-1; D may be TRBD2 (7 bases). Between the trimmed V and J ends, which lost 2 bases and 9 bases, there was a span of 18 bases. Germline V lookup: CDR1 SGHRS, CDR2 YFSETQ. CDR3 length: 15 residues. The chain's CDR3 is CASSFMGGPRIEQFF. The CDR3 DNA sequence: TGCGCCAGCAGCTTCATGGGGGGGCCCCGTATTGAGCAGTTCTTC.